This TCR beta chain was obtained from a study of technical replicates of blood from a few donors. Assay: immunoSEQ multiplex PCR; the TCRdb copy retains only in-frame clones and omits some. Among roughly 79,000 clones listed, 95% were seen once. Looked up from germline, CDR1 is SGHAT and CDR2 is FQNNGV. The CDR3 contains 11 residues. V was pared by 3 bases and J by 5 bases, with 5 bases between. The sequenced sample consisted of T cells isolated from PBMCs. The receptor was isolated from a human donor in good health. The chain uses TRBV11-2 and TRBJ2-7; the D is unclear. The CDR3 sequence is CASSFYHEQYF. The CDR3 DNA reads TGTGCCAGCAGCTTCTATCACGAGCAGTACTTC.